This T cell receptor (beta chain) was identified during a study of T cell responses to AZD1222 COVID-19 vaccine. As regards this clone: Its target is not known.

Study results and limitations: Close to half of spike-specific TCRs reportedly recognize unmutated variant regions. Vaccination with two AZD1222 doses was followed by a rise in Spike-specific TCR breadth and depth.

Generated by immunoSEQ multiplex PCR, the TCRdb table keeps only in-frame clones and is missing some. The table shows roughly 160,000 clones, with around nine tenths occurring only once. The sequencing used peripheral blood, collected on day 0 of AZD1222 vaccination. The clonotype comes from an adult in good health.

The CDR3 DNA follows: TGTGCCAGCAGCTTAACCACATACAATGAGCAGTTCTTC. Amino acid sequence: CASSLTTYNEQFF. The rearrangement links TRBV7-3 to TRBJ2-1, with D hard to call. V gave up 0 bases and J gave up 4 bases, with 4 bases separating them. The CDR3 contains 13 residues. Per germline, CDR1 SGHTA and CDR2 FQGTGA.